This is a list of T cell receptor beta chains from one sample in a study of shared clonotypes between healthy human individuals. Sequenced by immunoSEQ multiplex PCR; TCRdb stores in-frame clones only, minus some. Found here are around 1,900,000 clones, around 93% of them singletons; the top ten hold approximately 1.6%. The material sequenced was naive CD8+ T cells from PBMCs. All receptors come from a man between 18 and 29 years old in good health. Some clones in this sample may be carry-over from other donors' samples. The CDR3 runs from the conserved cysteine through the conserved F or W. D genes are given only for firm matches. Not every row has a clone size; where given, it reads once, few, many or a size class.

V	D	size	J	length	DNA	CDR3
TRBV6-5	TRBD1	few	TRBJ1-1	14	TGTGCCAGCAGCGTAACAGGGGTAAGGACTGAAGCTTTCTTT	CASSVTGVRTEAFF
TRBV4-1	TRBD1	-	TRBJ1-6	16	TGCGCCAGCAGCCAAGATCCAGGACAGGTCAATTCACCCCTCCACTTT	CASSQDPGQVNSPLHF
TRBV4-3	TRBD1	-	TRBJ1-2	16	TGCGCCAGCAGCCAAGATCGGGCGGGACAGCCCTATGGCTACACCTTC	CASSQDRAGQPYGYTF
TRBV27	-	-	TRBJ1-5	16	TGTGCCAGCAGTCCCACTGCCCCCGACATGTTTTTGCCCCAGCATTTT	CASSPTAPDMFLPQHF
TRBV7-9	-	-	TRBJ2-3	13	TGTGCCAGCAGCTCACGGTCATCGGATACGCAGTATTTT	CASSSRSSDTQYF
TRBV7-9	-	-	TRBJ1-3	16	TGTGCCAGCAGCCCGAAGACCGGTAGCTCTGGAAACACCATATATTTT	CASSPKTGSSGNTIYF
TRBV4-3	-	-	TRBJ2-1	19	TGCGCCAGCAGCCAAGAGACCATACAGGGGGAGGGCTACTACAATGAGCAGTTCTTC	CASSQETIQGEGYYNEQFF
TRBV27	-	-	TRBJ2-7	17	TGTGCCAGCAGTCCCCCTCGGTACGGCGGGGTTCCCTACGAGCAGTACTTC	CASSPPRYGGVPYEQYF
TRBV5-6	TRBD2	-	TRBJ2-7	15	TGTGCCAGCAGCTTGCCGTCTAGCGGGCTCTACGAGCAGTACTTC	CASSLPSSGLYEQYF
TRBV9	-	-	TRBJ1-5	15	TGTGCCAGCAGCGTTTCTGGGAATAGCAATCAGCCCCAGCATTTT	CASSVSGNSNQPQHF
TRBV6-5	TRBD2	-	TRBJ2-5	14	TGTGCCAGCAGTGTTGGGGGGAGGGGCGGAACCCAGTACTTC	CASSVGGRGGTQYF
TRBV4-2	-	once	TRBJ1-2	16	TGTGCCAGCAGCCTAACTGCCGGGTCATCTTTTTATGGCTACACCTTC	CASSLTAGSSFYGYTF
TRBV19	-	-	TRBJ1-2	13	TGTGCCAGTAGTATATCTACTAACTATGGCTACACCTTC	CASSISTNYGYTF
TRBV4-1	-	-	TRBJ2-7	12	TGCGCCAGCAGCCAAGCAGGTTACGAGCAGTACTTC	CASSQAGYEQYF
TRBV7-8	-	-	TRBJ2-7	12	TGTGCCAGCAGCTTAGCCTCCGTCGAGCAGTACTTC	CASSLASVEQYF
TRBV5-6	-	-	TRBJ2-7	13	TGTGCCAGCAGCTTTAGGTGGGAGGAAGAGCAGTACTTC	CASSFRWEEEQYF
TRBV28	-	-	TRBJ1-1	12	TGTGCCAGCAGGAGGGTGGGGATTGAAGCTTTCTTT	CASRRVGIEAFF
TRBV27	-	-	TRBJ2-3	14	TGTGCCAGCAGTCCCAACCCGAGCACAGATACGCAGTATTTT	CASSPNPSTDTQYF
TRBV7-8	-	once	TRBJ1-2	15	TGTGCCAGCAGCGGGAACAGGGTATCTAACTATGGCTACACCTTC	CASSGNRVSNYGYTF
TRBV30	-	-	TRBJ1-2	15	TGTGCCTGGAGTGTAACGGGAGGGGGACTCTATGGCTACACCTTC	CAWSVTGGGLYGYTF
TRBV27	TRBD1	-	TRBJ1-1	14	TGTGCCAGCAGTACTAACAGGGGGAACACTGAAGCTTTCTTT	CASSTNRGNTEAFF
TRBV28	TRBD2	-	TRBJ2-7	13	TGTGCCACTGCGTCAGGGACTACCTACGAGCAGTACTTC	CATASGTTYEQYF
TRBV27	TRBD2	-	TRBJ2-7	14	TGTGCCAGCAGCTTAGCGGGAGGTTATTACGAGCAGTACTTC	CASSLAGGYYEQYF
TRBV27	-	-	TRBJ1-1	14	TGTGCCAGCAGTTTTTCCCAACCGAGCACTGAAGCTTTCTTT	CASSFSQPSTEAFF
TRBV7-9	TRBD2	-	TRBJ2-7	13	TGTGCCAGCCGGGAGGCAGTCTCCTACGAGCAGTACTTC	CASREAVSYEQYF
TRBV19	-	-	TRBJ1-2	13	TGTGCCAGTAGACCAGGTTCTCTTGATGGCTACACCTTC	CASRPGSLDGYTF
TRBV11-2	-	once	TRBJ1-6	19	TGTGCCAGCAGCTTAGATCTTTTTGGCAGGAGCTCCTATAATTCACCCCTCCACTTT	CASSLDLFGRSSYNSPLHF
TRBV7-9	-	-	TRBJ2-1	12	TGTGCCAGCAGACTACTGCGCAATGAGCAGTTCTTC	CASRLLRNEQFF
TRBV7-9	-	few	TRBJ2-1	12	TGTGCCAGCAGCTTAGCGGGCCATGAGCAGTTCTTC	CASSLAGHEQFF
TRBV11-2	-	-	TRBJ1-2	14	TGTGCCAGCAGCTCGCGGACCGGTAACTATGGCTACACCTTC	CASSSRTGNYGYTF
TRBV19	TRBD2	-	TRBJ2-1	15	TGTGCCAGTAGAGCGGGGCCTAGCTCCTACAATGAGCAGTTCTTC	CASRAGPSSYNEQFF
TRBV28	-	-	TRBJ1-1	16	TGTGCCAGCAGTTTATCACGGGGCAGGGTGAACACTGAAGCTTTCTTT	CASSLSRGRVNTEAFF
TRBV7-7	-	few	TRBJ1-5	13	TGTGCCAGCAGCGCCAGCCCTAATCAGCCCCAGCATTTT	CASSASPNQPQHF
TRBV29-1	-	-	TRBJ1-2	16	TGCAACACCGTGGGACCTCGAGGTGGAGAGGACTATGGCTACACCTTC	CNTVGPRGGEDYGYTF
TRBV29-1	-	-	TRBJ2-2	14	TGCAGCGTTGAGGGCCCAGGGCATCCCGGGGAGCTGTTTTTT	CSVEGPGHPGELFF